This TCR beta chain was sequenced during a study of PD-1 blockade in classical Hodgkin lymphoma (TCRdb year 2020). Regarding the study in general: Nivolumab dosing was 3 mg/kg intravenously every 2 weeks, continuing until either disease progression or unacceptable toxicity. To define a peripheral blood immune signature of response to PD-1 blockade in classical Hodgkin lymphoma, the study combined TCR beta sequencing with CyTOF. The study at large found these results: Lower diversity was observed in patients in whom nivolumab was started less than 1 year after ASCT, and these patients were excluded from later analyses so that confounding by immune reconstitution would be avoided. Baseline diversity similar to that of newly diagnosed patients was observed in trial patients achieving complete response, whereas significantly lower diversity was observed in partial responders and progressors. Baseline TCR diversity was reported as lower in newly diagnosed patients than in healthy donors, and lower still in relapsed/refractory patients. The study was limited to a single clinical trial cohort, and causes of repertoire differences, possibly disease activity or prior therapy, remained undefined. By C4D1, a significant rise was seen in CD4+ TCR diversity but not in CD8+ TCR diversity (p=0.0027 vs p=0.16), and the rise was most apparent among complete responders (p=0.02).

At the junction V is shortened by 5 bases and J by 0 bases, with 9 bases in between. CDR1 and CDR2 were assigned from the germline V gene as SGHRS and YFSETQ. CDR3 length: 13 amino acids, cysteine to phenylalanine. Here the CDR3 DNA is all that survives: 39 bases in frame from base 1. To note about this clone: It lacks a known antigen. Nothing much larger sits one base from this clone, and base qualities are not available.

The meaning of the sample's time point label: cycle 4 day 1 (C4D1), after 6 weeks of nivolumab. Every trial patient had relapsed after autologous stem cell transplantation, and cohorts A, B and C differed in prior brentuximab vedotin exposure. A Miltenyi CD4+ T cell isolation kit was used for magnetic negative selection to purify CD4+ T cells from thawed PBMCs. The trial cohort included 55 to 65 patients with relapsed/refractory classical Hodgkin lymphoma, and each patient had a best overall response of complete response, partial response or progressive disease. Single-agent nivolumab was administered to trial patients in the multi-cohort phase II CheckMate 205 trial. An independent review committee assessed best overall response by applying the 2007 International Working Group response criteria. Trial PBMCs were obtained immediately prior to nivolumab initiation (C1D1) and on therapy at cycle 2 day 1 and cycle 4 day 1. Peripheral blood was collected in 8 mL Vacutainer Cell Preparation Tubes, from which PBMCs were isolated by centrifugation and then cryopreserved. Purified CD4+ and CD8+ fractions were prepared only for cases in which an additional PBMC sample was available. Magnetically labelled cells were depleted on LS columns in a quadroMACS separator, and the flow-through was collected as the purified fraction.

Genomic DNA was extracted with the Qiagen DNeasy kit from unsorted PBMCs and from negatively selected CD4+ and CD8+ fractions. TCR beta CDR3 regions were subjected to amplification by immunoSEQ multiplex PCR with primers that anneal to V and J segments. A synthetic immune receptor repertoire was used to minimize amplification bias, and any remaining bias was removed computationally after sequencing. Per the original workflow: Repertoire diversity was quantified as the Shannon entropy index using custom Python scripts. Unsorted, CD4+ and CD8+ repertoires were analyzed separately, except in combined analyses where CD4+ and CD8+ sequences were merged in silico. Clonal expansion was defined as at least a 2-fold frequency increase after treatment relative to C1D1, with a pseudocount of 0.5 for undetected baseline clones. Singleton clones were defined as clones with 0 or 1 copy at C1D1, and non-singleton clones were defined as clones with 2 or more copies. Clones expanded in unsorted samples were assigned a CD4+, CD8+ or unknown annotation through matching of protein sequences in sorted samples from the same patient. Diversity changes from C1D1 to C4D1 were tested in paired samples using Wilcoxon tests. Sourced from immuneACCESS, this table was stored by TCRdb with only in-frame sequences that have V and J called. A share of the clones is absent; for the studies checked, an unresolved V gene accounts for under half, and the remainder has no known explanation. The D gene and trimming were derived from the DNA, and the V and J assignments and clone size from that table. A total of around 30,000 clones appear in this sample, approximately 90% of them only once. The ten largest clones represent roughly 0.29% of the sample.

This sequence uses TRBV5-1 and TRBJ2-7; the D match is possibly TRBD1 or TRBD2, with 5 bases aligned in each. The TCR originated in a human donor with classical Hodgkin lymphoma. Sequenced here: CD4+ T cells from blood, sampled before the fourth cycle of nivolumab. The encoded CDR3 is CASRTADSYEQYF. The DNA is as follows: TGCGCCAGCAGGACAGCGGACTCCTACGAGCAGTACTTC.